This entry lists 18 T cell receptor beta chains sequenced from one sample in a study of T cell responses to AZD1222 COVID-19 vaccine. Only in-frame clones appear in the TCRdb table, and some are missing; sequencing was by immunoSEQ multiplex PCR. The repertoire holds about 83,000 clones, with more than 75% as singletons. The source was peripheral blood, collected on day 0 of AZD1222 vaccination. These receptors were taken from an adult in good health.

The V call is TRBV6-5, the J call TRBJ2-5, with 7 bases matching TRBD1. Germline V CDR1 and CDR2: MNHEY, SVGAGI. The CDR3 runs to 13 residues. The V and J ends lost 11 bases and 4 bases, in that order; junction bases with no gene match: 10. The CDR3 protein is CAARDSKGETQYF. In DNA, the CDR3 is TGTGCCGCCCGGGACAGCAAGGGAGAGACCCAGTACTTC.

This chain uses TRBV6-2 or TRBV6-3 with TRBJ2-7; D is possibly TRBD2 (7 bases). V lost 1 base to trimming and J lost 0 bases, with 16 bases between them. Germline V gene lookup returns CDR1 MNHEY and CDR2 SVGEGT. This CDR3 has 17 amino acids. The CDR3 DNA reads TGTGCCAGCAGTTACTGGGGGGGGGCCGGTCGCTCCTACGAGCAGTACTTC. This translates into CASSYWGGAGRSYEQYF.

This clone was seen just once. Sequence at one end of the junction differs from germline and may be a read error. The rearrangement joins TRBV28 to TRBJ1-2, with 7 nucleotides matching TRBD1. Germline lookup yields CDR1 MDHEN and CDR2 SYDVKM. The CDR3 spans 11 residues. Here the CDR3 reads CASSALTGQNF. For the CDR3, the DNA is TGTGCCAGCAGTGCCTTAACGGGACAGAACTTC.

The chain joins TRBV12-3 or TRBV12-4 to TRBJ2-3; D unclear. The CDR3 runs 11 residues. V was shortened by 6 bases and J by 6 bases, with 7 bases between the two germline ends. The CDR3 loop reads CASSPGDTQYF. CDR3 DNA sequence: TGTGCCAGCAGCCCTGGTGATACGCAGTATTTT.

The genes are TRBV6-5 and TRBJ1-2, with D uncertain. The CDR3 has 14 residues. Germline V lookup: CDR1 MNHEY, CDR2 SVGAGI. V lost 0 bases and J lost 7, with 12 bases in between. CDR3 nucleotides: TGTGCCAGCAGTTACTCCGCCGGTGGACTTGGCTACACCTTC. Translation gives CASSYSAGGLGYTF.

The chain is built from TRBV7-8 and TRBJ1-2; D call uncertain. The germline CDR1 and CDR2 sequences are SGHVS and FQNEAQ. Between the trimmed V and J ends, which lost 4 bases and 0 bases, there was a span of 9 bases. CDR3 size: 14 residues. The CDR3 bases are TGTGCCAGCAGCTCTATGCGGGCTAACTATGGCTACACCTTC. This translates into CASSSMRANYGYTF.

The V and J genes are TRBV30 and TRBJ2-7; D gene ambiguous. Trimming took 4 bases from V and 0 from J, leaving 13 bases between them. Germline assignment: CDR1 GTSNPN and CDR2 SVGIG (reference sequence). This CDR3 is 14 amino acids long. In DNA form, the CDR3 reads TGTGCCTGGACTGTCCGTGGGGTCTCCTACGAGCAGTACTTC. Translation: CAWTVRGVSYEQYF.

V is TRBV18 and J is TRBJ1-1, with 8 bases lining up with TRBD1. J gave up 3 bases and V 3 bases, and 6 bases lay outside the gene matches. The CDR3 covers 15 residues. Germline loops: CDR1 KGHSH, CDR2 LQKENI. CDR3 protein: CASSPRTGWDTEAFF. In nucleotides, the CDR3 is TGTGCCAGCTCACCGCGGACAGGGTGGGACACTGAAGCTTTCTTT.

The J gene is TRBJ1-1, the V gene TRBV29-1; 7 nucleotides agree with TRBD1. This CDR3 has 13 amino acids. V lost 5 bases to trimming and J lost 0 bases; unmatched junction nucleotides: 3. Germline CDR1 and CDR2: SQVTM and ANQGSEA. This CDR3 reads CSVTGQMNTEAFF. Here the CDR3 DNA reads TGCAGCGTTACGGGACAGATGAACACTGAAGCTTTCTTT.

The J gene is TRBJ1-2, the V gene TRBV15, with unresolved D. The CDR3 contains 12 residues. The germline CDR1 and CDR2 sequences are LNHNV and YYDKDF (reference sequence). V gave up 3 bases and J gave up 8 bases, with 10 bases separating them. The chain's CDR3 is CATSRDLDGYTF. The CDR3 region has the DNA TGTGCCACCAGCAGGGACCTGGACGGCTACACCTTC.

With respect to this clone: Additional DNA sequences in this sample encode the identical CDR3. This chain links TRBV2 with TRBJ2-7; D gene uncertain. Germline lookup yields CDR1 SNHLY and CDR2 FYNNEI. V shed 5 bases and J shed 4 bases, with 3 bases lying between them. The CDR3 covers 10 residues. This CDR3 is CASSLYEQYF. DNA for the CDR3: TGTGCCAGCAGTCTGTACGAGCAGTACTTC.

This clone has more than one count but fewer than ten. The chain couples TRBV27 to TRBJ1-1; D unclear. The CDR3 is 16 amino acids. Germline lookup yields CDR1 MNHEY and CDR2 SMNVEV (reference sequence). Trimming removed 0 bases at V and 3 bases at J, with 14 bases between. In DNA form, the CDR3 reads TGTGCCAGCAGTTTATCGCCCGGGCCCTATGACACTGAAGCTTTCTTT. Amino acids: CASSLSPGPYDTEAFF.

V usage is TRBV3-1 (or the pseudogene TRBV3-2) and J usage is TRBJ1-1; weak D call: TRBD1 (5 bases). The V and J ends lost 3 bases and 1 base respectively, with 9 bases between them. This CDR3 has 14 amino acids. Germline lookup yields CDR1 LGHDT and CDR2 YNNKEL (reference sequence). Here the CDR3 reads CASSQPGGNTEAFF. The CDR3 region has the DNA TGTGCCAGCAGCCAGCCGGGGGGGAACACTGAAGCTTTCTTT.

This chain joins TRBV2 and TRBJ1-5; TRBD1 might be the D (6 bases). Germline V gene data show CDR1 as SNHLY and CDR2 as FYNNEI. Trimming took off 2 bases at V and 3 bases at J, with 17 bases between the two ends. CDR3 size: 17 residues. The CDR3 region has the DNA TGTGCCAGCAGTGAAAGCGGGGGGGCGCGGGTCAATCAGCCCCAGCATTTT. It specifies CASSESGGARVNQPQHF.

The V gene is TRBV6-2 or TRBV6-3, the J gene TRBJ2-4; no clear D. The CDR3 is made up of 14 amino acids. V lost 2 bases, J lost 9 bases, and 14 bases lay in between. Germline V lookup: CDR1 MNHEY, CDR2 SVGEGT. The CDR3: CASSYIPPGGIQYF. The CDR3 region has the DNA TGTGCCAGCAGTTACATCCCCCCCGGTGGCATTCAGTACTTC.

The J gene is TRBJ1-2, the V gene TRBV6-5, with 7 bases matching TRBD1. This CDR3 region has 13 residues. CDR1 MNHEY and CDR2 SVGAGI come from the germline V gene. J was trimmed by 7 bases and V by 8 bases; bases with no gene match: 10. The CDR3 loop is CASGYQNRGGYTF. In DNA form, the CDR3 reads TGTGCCAGCGGCTACCAGAACAGGGGTGGCTACACCTTC.

V is TRBV6-6 and J is TRBJ2-5; 9 bases fit TRBD2. In germline, CDR1 is MNHNY, CDR2 SVGAGI (reference sequence). V lost 5 bases and J lost 4; bases outside the gene matches: 8. This CDR3 has 15 amino acids. This chain's CDR3 is CASSVWRGGSETQYF. CDR3 coding DNA: TGTGCCAGCAGTGTGTGGCGGGGGGGCTCAGAGACCCAGTACTTC.

V gene TRBV6-5 combines with J gene TRBJ1-1; no firm D call. This CDR3 is built from 13 residues. Trimming took 0 bases from V and 1 from J, leaving 3 bases between them. The germline gives CDR1 MNHEY, CDR2 SVGAGI. The CDR3 sequence: CASSYSTNTEAFF. CDR3 bases: TGTGCCAGCAGTTACTCGACGAACACTGAAGCTTTCTTT.